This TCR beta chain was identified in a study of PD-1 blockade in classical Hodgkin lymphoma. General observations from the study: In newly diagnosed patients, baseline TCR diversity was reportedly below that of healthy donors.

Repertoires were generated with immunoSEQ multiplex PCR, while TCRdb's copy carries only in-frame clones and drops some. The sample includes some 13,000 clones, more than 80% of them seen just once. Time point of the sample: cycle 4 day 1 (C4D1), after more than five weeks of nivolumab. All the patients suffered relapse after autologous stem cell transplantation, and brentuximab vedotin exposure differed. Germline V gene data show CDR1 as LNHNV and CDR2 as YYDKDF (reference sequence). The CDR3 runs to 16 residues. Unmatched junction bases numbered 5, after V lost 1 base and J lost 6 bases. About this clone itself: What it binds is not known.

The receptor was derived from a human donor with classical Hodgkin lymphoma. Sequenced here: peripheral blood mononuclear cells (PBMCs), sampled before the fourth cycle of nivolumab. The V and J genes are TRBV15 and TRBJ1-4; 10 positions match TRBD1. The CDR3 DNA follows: TGTGCCACCAGCAGAGGCATCGGGACAGGGGATGAAAAACTGTTTTTT. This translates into CATSRGIGTGDEKLFF.